This T cell receptor (beta chain) was retrieved from a study of T cells in Graves' hyperthyroidism and ophthalmopathy. Across the study: Blood from the periphery was taken at initial diagnosis, before any treatment.

Researchers amplified the TCR beta CDR3 regions from RNA transcripts. HTBI primers were the set used in a first-round RT-PCR of the TCR CDR3. In TCRdb, the multiplex PCR reads were re-called with MiXCR into one record per CDR3 protein. This table holds around 700,000 distinct CDR3 sequences, roughly a sixth found once. Diagnosing involved the use of clinical symptoms, serum thyroxine and TRAb, thyroid ultrasound and orbital computed tomography. This TCR was recovered from a woman in her forties or fifties with Graves' hyperthyroidism that later progressed to Graves' ophthalmopathy. Sequences were obtained from blood.

CDR3 in DNA: TGCGCCAGCAGCTTGGACGGGGAAGGAGATACGCAGTATTTT. Its protein is CASSLDGEGDTQYF. The chain combines TRBV5-1 with TRBJ2-3; tentative D call: TRBD2 (5 bases). Per the germline V gene, CDR1 is SGHRS and CDR2 is YFSETQ. The CDR3 spans 14 residues. Trimming removed 0 bases at V and 5 bases at J, with 10 bases between. Complete variable domain (other parts from reference TRBV5-1 and TRBJ2-3): KAGVTQTPRYLIKTRGQQVTLSCSPISGHRSVSWYQQTPGQGLQFLFEYFSETQRNKGNFPGRFSGRQFSNSRSEMNVSTLELGDSALYLCASSLDGEGDTQYFGPGTRLTVL.